Below, 27 T cell receptor beta chains from the same sample are listed, as sequenced in a study of OX40 agonist ivuxolimab in advanced cancers. Generated by immunoSEQ multiplex PCR, the TCRdb table keeps only in-frame clones and is missing some. The sample holds about 150,000 clones, 75% to 95% seen once. Source: CD4+ or CD8+ T cells sorted from blood, taken in a trial of the OX40 agonist ivuxolimab. The receptors here all came from an adult with an advanced solid tumor such as melanoma, head and neck, liver or kidney cancer.

The genes are TRBV4-2 and TRBJ1-4, with D unresolved. Trimming stripped 4 bases from V and 6 bases from J, with 24 bases between. From germline, CDR1 is LGHNA and CDR2 YNFKEQ. There are 18 residues in the CDR3. The DNA for the CDR3 is TGTGCCAGCAGCCGGAGTGGCATGTCGGGAGATTGGGATGAAAAACTGTTTTTT. This codes for CASSRSGMSGDWDEKLFF.

The chain links TRBV7-8 to TRBJ2-5; possible D gene TRBD2, 5 bases. Trimming removed 5 bases at V and 3 bases at J, with 16 bases between. Germline V gives CDR1 SGHVS, CDR2 FQNEAQ. The CDR3 is 15 residues long. As DNA, the CDR3 is TGTGCCAGCAGCCTGCCGGGGATGGTTAAAGAGACCCAGTACTTC. As protein: CASSLPGMVKETQYF.

The rearrangement links TRBV5-8 to TRBJ1-4; D remains ambiguous. The CDR3 contains 13 residues. The ends were cut back, 2 bases at V and 8 bases at J, with 10 bases in the middle. Germline-derived CDR1 and CDR2 are SGHTS and YDEGEE. The CDR3 here is CASSFRTEEKLFF. As DNA, the CDR3 is TGTGCCAGCAGCTTCCGGACCGAGGAAAAACTGTTTTTT.

This clone was found once. V is TRBV7-2 and J is TRBJ1-5; 9 bases fit TRBD1. V was pared by 4 bases and J by 2 bases, with 3 bases of the junction left unmatched. CDR3 length equals 15 residues. Germline V gene lookup returns CDR1 SGHTA and CDR2 FQGNSA. DNA for the CDR3: TGTGCCAGCAGCTCACAGGGGGCCGGCAATCAGCCCCAGCATTTT. It codes for CASSSQGAGNQPQHF.

V usage is TRBV7-2 and J usage is TRBJ1-5, with TRBD1 as a possible D gene (6 bases). V was clipped by 2 bases and J by 5 bases, with 10 bases between them. Germline CDR1 reads SGHTA; CDR2 reads FQGNSA. The CDR3 is made up of 14 amino acids. CDR3 sequence: CASSLTQGYQPQHF. The DNA of the CDR3 is TGTGCCAGCAGCTTAACACAGGGCTATCAGCCCCAGCATTTT.

This sequence joins TRBV10-3 and TRBJ1-1; D remains unclear. V was shortened by 0 bases and J by 1 base, with 6 bases between the two germline ends. This CDR3 is built from 14 residues. In germline, CDR1 is ENHRY, CDR2 SYGVKD. The CDR3 DNA reads TGTGCCATCAGTGAGTCGAGAGGGAACACTGAAGCTTTCTTT. Translating gives CAISESRGNTEAFF.

V is TRBV11-2 and J is TRBJ2-1; D remains ambiguous. The germline V and J ends were trimmed by 5 bases and 3 bases, with 17 bases remaining between them. This CDR3 contains 16 residues. Germline CDR1 reads SGHAT; CDR2 reads FQNNGV. In DNA, the CDR3 is TGTGCCAGCAGCCCCCGGTCAGCGCGACGCTACAATGAGCAGTTCTTC. It encodes CASSPRSARRYNEQFF.

V usage is TRBV28 and J usage is TRBJ2-1; unclear D gene. There are 14 residues in the CDR3. V lost 5 bases, J lost 4 bases, and 12 bases lay in between. Germline CDR1 is MDHEN and CDR2 is SYDVKM. Here the CDR3 DNA reads TGTGCCAGCAGTCTTCATATAGGGTACAATGAGCAGTTCTTC. Encoded protein: CASSLHIGYNEQFF. Based on the CDR3 plus reference TRBV28 and TRBJ2-1, the full variable domain is DVKVTQSSRYLVKRTGEKVFLECVQDMDHENMFWYRQDPGLGLRLIYFSYDVKMKEKGDIPEGYSVSREKKERFSLILESASTNQTSMYLCASSLHIGYNEQFFGPGTRLTVL.

This clone came up a few times. Other DNA sequences in the sample encode the same CDR3. The chain joins TRBV5-1 to TRBJ1-2; D is perhaps TRBD1 (6 bases). The ends were cut back, 4 bases at V and 3 bases at J, with 13 bases in the middle. CDR3 length equals 14 residues. CDR1 and CDR2 (germline): SGHRS, YFSETQ. CDR3 protein: CASSPRGGDYGYTF. The CDR3 DNA sequence: TGCGCCAGCAGCCCCAGGGGCGGCGACTATGGCTACACCTTC.

The chain recombines TRBV28 with TRBJ1-3; TRBD1 is a possible D gene (5 bases). Germline lookup yields CDR1 MDHEN and CDR2 SYDVKM. Trimming took 3 bases from V and 1 from J, leaving 7 bases between them. The CDR3 length is 14 residues. CDR3 region: CASSFSGSGNTIYF. The DNA of the CDR3 is TGTGCCAGCAGTTTTTCAGGGTCTGGAAACACCATATATTTT.

The J gene is TRBJ1-1, the V gene TRBV6-5; D might be TRBD1 (5 bases). Germline loops: CDR1 MNHEY, CDR2 SVGAGI. The CDR3 contains 12 residues. The V gene lost 6 bases and the J gene lost 1 base, with 6 bases spanning the gap. CDR3 in amino acids: CASRGTNTEAFF. The CDR3 region has the DNA TGTGCCAGCAGGGGGACGAACACTGAAGCTTTCTTT.

This chain links TRBV14 with TRBJ2-3, with D uncertain. Germline CDR1 SGHDN, CDR2 FVKESK. The CDR3 covers 15 residues. V was clipped by 4 bases and J by 6 bases, with 17 bases between them. The DNA of the CDR3 is TGTGCCAGCAGCCTACAGCCGAATTACATCGATACGCAGTATTTT. This encodes CASSLQPNYIDTQYF.

The chain employs TRBV6-5 and TRBJ1-4; weak D call: TRBD1 (6 bases). The V gene lost 6 bases and the J gene lost 10 bases, with 18 bases spanning the gap. The CDR3 contains 14 residues. Germline V CDR1 and CDR2: MNHEY, SVGAGI. Here the CDR3 DNA reads TGTGCCAGCAGAGAAAACAGGGACGTCGGAAAACTGTTTTTT. Translating it yields CASRENRDVGKLFF.

J is TRBJ1-1 and V is TRBV28; D gene uncertain. V was trimmed by 4 bases and J by 0 bases, leaving 9 bases between them. CDR1 is MDHEN, CDR2 SYDVKM, per germline. This CDR3 is built from 14 residues. The CDR3 sequence is CASSSYSLNTEAFF. The CDR3 nucleotides are TGTGCCAGCAGTTCCTACTCGTTGAACACTGAAGCTTTCTTT.

About this clone: Germline and junction disagree at one end, which may indicate a read error. The chain joins TRBV7-9 to TRBJ1-1; 7 bases agree with TRBD1. Looked up from germline, CDR1 is SEHNR and CDR2 is FQNEAQ (reference sequence). The CDR3 extends over 17 amino acids. The CDR3 is CASSLGKPGQINTEAFF. Written as DNA, the CDR3 is TGTGCCAGCAGTTTAGGTAAGCCGGGACAGATAAACACTGAAGCTTTCTTT.

This chain connects TRBV4-3 to TRBJ2-1; 10 bases fit TRBD2. Trimming removed 2 bases from V and 9 bases from J; junction bases left unmatched: 7. Looked up from germline, CDR1 is LGHNA and CDR2 is YSLEER. The CDR3 totals 15 residues. CDR3 sequence (DNA): TGCGCCAGCAGCCAATCCCCAGCGGGAGGGAGTGAGCAGTTCTTC. Residues: CASSQSPAGGSEQFF.

V is TRBV13 and J is TRBJ1-1, with 7 nucleotides matching TRBD1. Losses at the gene ends were 6 bases for V and 0 bases for J; bases not matched to a gene: 4. This CDR3 comprises 14 residues. Germline V gene data show CDR1 as PRHDT and CDR2 as FYEKMQ (reference sequence). This CDR3 reads CASRERGLNTEAFF. As DNA, the CDR3 is TGTGCCAGCAGGGAGAGGGGGCTGAACACTGAAGCTTTCTTT.

The chain links TRBV7-2 to TRBJ2-1; D call uncertain. In germline, CDR1 is SGHTA, CDR2 FQGNSA. With 6 bases removed from V and 0 bases from J, the gap between germline ends came to 12 bases. The CDR3 extends over 15 amino acids. CDR3 region: CASSSDSSSYNEQFF. CDR3 in DNA: TGTGCCAGCAGTTCAGACTCAAGCTCCTACAATGAGCAGTTCTTC. Looking up the rest from reference TRBV7-2 and TRBJ2-1 gives the full variable domain: GAGVSQSPSNKVTEKGKDVELRCDPISGHTALYWYRQSLGQGLEFLIYFQGNSAPDKSGLPSDRFSAERTGGSVSTLTIQRTQQEDSAVYLCASSSDSSSYNEQFFGPGTRLTVL.

This chain uses TRBV6-4 with TRBJ2-7; possible D gene TRBD1, 5 bases. V gave up 5 bases and J gave up 2 bases, with 10 bases separating them. There are 13 residues in the CDR3. The germline V gene encodes CDR1 MRHNA and CDR2 SNTAGT. In nucleotides, the CDR3 is TGTGCCAGCAGTAAAGGGGATACCTACGAGCAGTACTTC. Translating gives CASSKGDTYEQYF.

The V gene is TRBV27, the J gene TRBJ1-4; TRBD1 aligns across 9 bases. This CDR3 is built from 15 residues. Losses at the gene ends were 5 bases for V and 5 bases for J; bases not matched to a gene: 6. The V gene's germline CDR1 is MNHEY and CDR2 SMNVEV (reference sequence). CDR3 region: CASSNTGTGNEKLFF. The DNA for the CDR3 is TGTGCCAGCAGTAATACCGGGACAGGGAATGAAAAACTGTTTTTT.

The gene calls are TRBV7-9 and TRBJ2-2; 8 positions agree with TRBD2. This CDR3 has 15 amino acids. The germline CDR1 and CDR2 sequences are SEHNR and FQNEAQ (reference sequence). The trim removed 5 bases at V and 0 bases at J, leaving 2 bases unmatched. The CDR3 bases are TGTGCCAGCAGCAATAGCGGGACGAACACCGGGGAGCTGTTTTTT. It is translated as CASSNSGTNTGELFF.

The V gene is TRBV5-4, the J gene TRBJ1-1; the D is unclear. The CDR3 is 13 residues long. With 4 bases removed from V and 3 bases from J, the gap between germline ends came to 10 bases. From germline, CDR1 is SGHNT and CDR2 YYREEE (reference sequence). The CDR3 DNA is TGTGCCAGCAGCCTTCTTTGGGACACTGAAGCTTTCTTT. This encodes CASSLLWDTEAFF.

The chain carries TRBV19 and TRBJ1-6; the match to TRBD1 covers 9 bases. V shed 4 bases and J 7 bases; nucleotides not matched to a gene: 2. The CDR3 contains 14 residues. Per germline, CDR1 LNHDA and CDR2 SQIVND (reference sequence). The CDR3 bases are TGTGCCAGTAGTACGGGACAGGGAAATTCACCCCTCCACTTT. Amino acids: CASSTGQGNSPLHF. The whole variable domain, remainder taken from reference TRBV19 and TRBJ1-6, is DGGITQSPKYLFRKEGQNVTLSCEQNLNHDAMYWYRQDPGQGLRLIYYSQIVNDFQKGDIAEGYSVSREKKESFPLTVTSAQKNPTAFYLCASSTGQGNSPLHFGNGTRLTVT.

The chain is built from TRBV19 and TRBJ1-5, with 9 nucleotides matching TRBD1. CDR3 length equals 14 residues. Germline assignment: CDR1 LNHDA and CDR2 SQIVND (reference sequence). With 4 bases clipped from V and 7 bases from J, the junction kept 5 bases outside the gene matches. Written as DNA, the CDR3 is TGTGCCAGTAGTACAACAGGGGGCGGACAGCCCCAGCATTTT. It specifies CASSTTGGGQPQHF.

The chain has TRBV4-3 and TRBJ2-1; D tentatively reads TRBD1 or TRBD2 (6 bases each). From germline, CDR1 is LGHNA and CDR2 YSLEER. Trimming took 3 bases from V and 1 from J, leaving 10 bases between them. The CDR3 contains 15 residues. DNA of the CDR3: TGCGCCAGCAGCCAGGGGGGCTTGTCCTACAATGAGCAGTTCTTC. It specifies CASSQGGLSYNEQFF.

This clone was seen only once. The chain carries TRBV4-3 and TRBJ2-2, with D possibly matching TRBD2 (5 bases). Trimming stripped 3 bases from V and 1 base from J, with 15 bases between. This CDR3 spans 17 amino acids. Germline V gives CDR1 LGHNA, CDR2 YSLEER. CDR3: CASSQRVQTLNTGELFF. The CDR3 region has the DNA TGCGCCAGCAGCCAGAGGGTCCAAACGTTGAACACCGGGGAGCTGTTTTTT.

This clone has a single count. The J gene is TRBJ2-7, the V gene TRBV14; D call uncertain. The germline V gene encodes CDR1 SGHDN and CDR2 FVKESK. Trimming pared 0 bases from V and 0 bases from J, leaving 9 bases between. The CDR3 loop spans 15 amino acids. CDR3 amino acids: CASSQDWTDSYEQYF. The DNA for the CDR3 is TGTGCCAGCAGCCAAGACTGGACGGACTCCTACGAGCAGTACTTC.